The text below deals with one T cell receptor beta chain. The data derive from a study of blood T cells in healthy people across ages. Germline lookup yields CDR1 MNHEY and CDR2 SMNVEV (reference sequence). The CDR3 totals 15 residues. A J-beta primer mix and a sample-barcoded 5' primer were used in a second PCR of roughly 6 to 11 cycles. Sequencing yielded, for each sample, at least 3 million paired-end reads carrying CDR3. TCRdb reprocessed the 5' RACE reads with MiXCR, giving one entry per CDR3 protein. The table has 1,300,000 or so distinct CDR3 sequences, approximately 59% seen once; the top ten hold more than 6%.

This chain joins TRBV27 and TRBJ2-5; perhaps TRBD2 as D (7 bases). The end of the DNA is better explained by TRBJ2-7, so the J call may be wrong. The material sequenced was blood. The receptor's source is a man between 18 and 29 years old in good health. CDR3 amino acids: CASSERGGFSYEQYF. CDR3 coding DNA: TGTGCCAGCAGCGAGAGGGGGGGTTTCTCCTACGAGCAGTACTTC.